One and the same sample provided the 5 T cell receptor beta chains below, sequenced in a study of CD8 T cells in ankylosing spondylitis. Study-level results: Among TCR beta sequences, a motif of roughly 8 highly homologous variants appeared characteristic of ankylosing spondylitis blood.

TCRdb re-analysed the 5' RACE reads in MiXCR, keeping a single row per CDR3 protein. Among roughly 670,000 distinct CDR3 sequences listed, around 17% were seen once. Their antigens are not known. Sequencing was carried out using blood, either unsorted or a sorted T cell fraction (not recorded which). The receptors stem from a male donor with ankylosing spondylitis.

This CDR3 is CSVEEGPGVTEAFF. The CDR3 nucleotides are TGCAGCGTTGAAGAGGGGCCAGGGGTGACTGAAGCTTTCTTT. V and J are TRBV29-1 and TRBJ1-1; tentative D call: TRBD1 (6 bases). V lost 0 bases, J lost 5 bases, and 13 bases lay in between. The CDR3 has 14 amino acids. CDR1 is SQVTM and CDR2 is ANQGSEA in the germline V gene. The variable domain in full, completed from reference TRBV29-1 and TRBJ1-1, reads SAVISQKPSRDICQRGTSLTIQCQVDSQVTMMFWYRQQPGQSLTLIATANQGSEATYESGFVIDKFPISRPNLTFSTLTVSNMSPEDSSIYLCSVEEGPGVTEAFFGQGTRLTVV.

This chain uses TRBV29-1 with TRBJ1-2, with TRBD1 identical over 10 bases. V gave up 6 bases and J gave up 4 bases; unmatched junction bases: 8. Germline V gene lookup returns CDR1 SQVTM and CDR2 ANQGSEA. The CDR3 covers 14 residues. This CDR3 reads CSVHNWTGGYGYTF. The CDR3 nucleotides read TGCAGCGTCCATAATTGGACAGGGGGCTATGGCTACACCTTC.

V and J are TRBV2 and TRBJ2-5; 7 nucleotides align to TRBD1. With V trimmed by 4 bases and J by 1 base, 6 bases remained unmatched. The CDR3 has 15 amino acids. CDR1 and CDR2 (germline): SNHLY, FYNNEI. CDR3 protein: CASSVGQKLQETQYF. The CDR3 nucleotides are TGTGCCAGCAGTGTGGGACAGAAACTCCAAGAGACCCAGTACTTC.

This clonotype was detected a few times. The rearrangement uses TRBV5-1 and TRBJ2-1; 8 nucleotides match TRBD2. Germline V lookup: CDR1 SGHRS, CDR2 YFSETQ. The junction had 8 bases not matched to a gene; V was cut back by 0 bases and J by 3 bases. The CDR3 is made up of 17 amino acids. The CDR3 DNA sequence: TGCGCCAGCAGCTTGGCCCCAACGGGAGGGGGCTACAATGAGCAGTTCTTC. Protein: CASSLAPTGGGYNEQFF.

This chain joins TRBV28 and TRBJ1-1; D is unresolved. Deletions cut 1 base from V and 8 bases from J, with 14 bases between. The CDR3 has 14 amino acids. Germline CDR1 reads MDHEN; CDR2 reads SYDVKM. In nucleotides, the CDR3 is TGTGCCAGCAGTTTATATCGCCACCAAGAAGAAGCTTTCTTT. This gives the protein CASSLYRHQEEAFF.